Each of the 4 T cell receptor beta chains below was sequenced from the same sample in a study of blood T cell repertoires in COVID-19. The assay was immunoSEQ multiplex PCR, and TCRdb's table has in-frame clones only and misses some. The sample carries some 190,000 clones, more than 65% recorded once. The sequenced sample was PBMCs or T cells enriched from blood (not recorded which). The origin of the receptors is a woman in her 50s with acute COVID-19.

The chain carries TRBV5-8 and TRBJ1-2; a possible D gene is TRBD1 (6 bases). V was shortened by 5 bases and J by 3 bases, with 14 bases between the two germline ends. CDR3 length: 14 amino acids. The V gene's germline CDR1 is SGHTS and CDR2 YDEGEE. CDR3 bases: TGTGCCAGCAGAATAGGACAGCGCCACTATGGCTACACCTTC. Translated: CASRIGQRHYGYTF.

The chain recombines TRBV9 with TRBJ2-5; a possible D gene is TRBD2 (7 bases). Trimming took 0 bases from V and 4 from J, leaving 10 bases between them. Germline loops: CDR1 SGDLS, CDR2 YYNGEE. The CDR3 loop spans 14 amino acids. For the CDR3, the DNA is TGTGCCAGCAGCGTAGGGGGGGGCCGAGAGACCCAGTACTTC. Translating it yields CASSVGGGRETQYF. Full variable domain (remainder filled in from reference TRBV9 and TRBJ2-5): DSGVTQTPKHLITATGQRVTLRCSPRSGDLSVYWYQQSLDQGLQFLIQYYNGEERAKGNILERFSAQQFPDLHSELNLSSLELGDSALYFCASSVGGGRETQYFGPGTRLLVL.

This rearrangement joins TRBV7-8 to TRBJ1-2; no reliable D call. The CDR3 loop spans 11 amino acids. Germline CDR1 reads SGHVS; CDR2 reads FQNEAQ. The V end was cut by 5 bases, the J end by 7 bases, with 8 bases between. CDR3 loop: CASSPSSGYTF. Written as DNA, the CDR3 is TGTGCCAGCAGCCCCTCGTCTGGCTACACCTTC.

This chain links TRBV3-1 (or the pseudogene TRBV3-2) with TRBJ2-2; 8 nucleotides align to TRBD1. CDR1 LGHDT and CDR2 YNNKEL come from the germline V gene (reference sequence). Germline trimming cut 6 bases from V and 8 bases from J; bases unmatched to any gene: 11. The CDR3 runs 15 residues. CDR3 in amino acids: CASSRQGLQGGELFF. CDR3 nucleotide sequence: TGTGCCAGCAGTCGACAGGGGCTCCAGGGGGGGGAGCTGTTTTTT.